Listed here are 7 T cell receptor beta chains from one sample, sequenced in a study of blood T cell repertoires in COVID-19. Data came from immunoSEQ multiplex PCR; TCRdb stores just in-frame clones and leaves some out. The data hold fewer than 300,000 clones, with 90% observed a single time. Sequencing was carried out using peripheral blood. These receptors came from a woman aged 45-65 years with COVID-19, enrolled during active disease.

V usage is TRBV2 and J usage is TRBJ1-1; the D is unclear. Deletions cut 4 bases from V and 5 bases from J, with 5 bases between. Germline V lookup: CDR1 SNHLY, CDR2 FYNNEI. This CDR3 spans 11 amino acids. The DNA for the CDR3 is TGTGCCAGCAGTGTTCATACTGAAGCTTTCTTT. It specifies CASSVHTEAFF.

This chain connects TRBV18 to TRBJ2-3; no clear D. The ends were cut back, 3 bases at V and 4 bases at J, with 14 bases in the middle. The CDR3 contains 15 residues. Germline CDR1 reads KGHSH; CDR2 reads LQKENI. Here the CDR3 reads CASSPGTGRADTQYF. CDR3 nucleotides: TGTGCCAGCTCACCGGGCACTGGGCGAGCAGATACGCAGTATTTT.

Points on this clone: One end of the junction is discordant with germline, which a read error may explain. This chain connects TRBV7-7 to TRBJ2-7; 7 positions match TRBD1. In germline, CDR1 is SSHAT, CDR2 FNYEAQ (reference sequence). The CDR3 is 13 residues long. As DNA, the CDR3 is TGTGCTAGCAGCTTAGACAGGGCCTACGAGCAGTACTTC. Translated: CASSLDRAYEQYF.

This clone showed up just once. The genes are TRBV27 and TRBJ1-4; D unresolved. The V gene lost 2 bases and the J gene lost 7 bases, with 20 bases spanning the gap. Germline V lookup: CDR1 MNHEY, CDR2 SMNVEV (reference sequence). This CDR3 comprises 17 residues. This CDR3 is CASSLSRGSPAGEKLFF. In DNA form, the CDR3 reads TGTGCCAGCAGTTTAAGTCGCGGTAGCCCGGCTGGTGAAAAACTGTTTTTT.

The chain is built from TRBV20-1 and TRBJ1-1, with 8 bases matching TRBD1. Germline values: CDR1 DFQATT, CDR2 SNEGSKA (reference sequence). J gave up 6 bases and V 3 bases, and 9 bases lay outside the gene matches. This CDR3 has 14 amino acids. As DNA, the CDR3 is TGCAGTGCTAGTAGGTCAGGGGGCTGGGCTGAAGCTTTCTTT. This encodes CSASRSGGWAEAFF.

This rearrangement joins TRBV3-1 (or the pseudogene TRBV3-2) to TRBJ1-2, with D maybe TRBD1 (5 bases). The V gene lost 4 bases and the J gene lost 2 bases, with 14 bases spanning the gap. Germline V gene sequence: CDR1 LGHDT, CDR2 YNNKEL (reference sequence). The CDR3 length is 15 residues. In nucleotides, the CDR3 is TGTGCCAGCAGCCCACTTAACAAGGGGAACTATGGCTACACCTTC. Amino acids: CASSPLNKGNYGYTF.

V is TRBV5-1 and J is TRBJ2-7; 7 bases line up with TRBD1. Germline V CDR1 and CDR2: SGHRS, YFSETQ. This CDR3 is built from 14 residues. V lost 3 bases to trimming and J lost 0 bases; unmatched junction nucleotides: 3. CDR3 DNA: TGCGCCAGCAGCTACGGGGACAGCTCCTACGAGCAGTACTTC. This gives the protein CASSYGDSSYEQYF. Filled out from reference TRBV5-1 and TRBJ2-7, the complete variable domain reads KAGVTQTPRYLIKTRGQQVTLSCSPISGHRSVSWYQQTPGQGLQFLFEYFSETQRNKGNFPGRFSGRQFSNSRSEMNVSTLELGDSALYLCASSYGDSSYEQYFGPGTRLTVT.